The entry that follows covers one T cell receptor beta chain sequence. These data originate in a study of shared clonotypes between healthy human individuals. Turning to the study itself: The study used three CD4 naive, three CD4 memory, two CD8 naive and one CD8 memory plate per donor.

The assay was immunoSEQ multiplex PCR, and TCRdb's table has in-frame clones only and misses some. The profile shows 2 million to 2.5 million clones, approximately 94% of them singletons. The source material was naive CD4+ T cells from PBMCs. Subset of the sample: CD45RA+ positively selected. The sequence was obtained from a man between 18 and 35 years old in good health. Some clones in this sample may be carry-over from other donors' samples.

The CDR3 here is CASSSLQGGLGNQPQHF. In DNA, the CDR3 is TGTGCCAGCAGTTCCTTACAGGGGGGGTTAGGCAATCAGCCCCAGCATTTT. The J gene is TRBJ1-5, the V gene TRBV27; 8 bases align to TRBD1. This CDR3 region has 17 residues. After removal of 4 bases from V and 2 bases from J, the junction contained 10 bases not matched to a gene. Germline-derived CDR1 and CDR2 are MNHEY and SMNVEV (reference sequence).